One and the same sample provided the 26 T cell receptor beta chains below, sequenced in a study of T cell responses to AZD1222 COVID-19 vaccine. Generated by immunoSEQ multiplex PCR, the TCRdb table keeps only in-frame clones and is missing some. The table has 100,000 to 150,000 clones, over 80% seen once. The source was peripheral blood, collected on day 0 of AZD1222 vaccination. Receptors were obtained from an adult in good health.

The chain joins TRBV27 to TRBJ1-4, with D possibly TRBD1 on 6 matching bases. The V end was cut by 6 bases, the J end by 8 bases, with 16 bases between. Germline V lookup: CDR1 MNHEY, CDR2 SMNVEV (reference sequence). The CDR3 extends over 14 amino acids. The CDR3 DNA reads TGTGCCAGCAGACCCACAGGGATGGAAGAAAAACTGTTTTTT. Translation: CASRPTGMEEKLFF.

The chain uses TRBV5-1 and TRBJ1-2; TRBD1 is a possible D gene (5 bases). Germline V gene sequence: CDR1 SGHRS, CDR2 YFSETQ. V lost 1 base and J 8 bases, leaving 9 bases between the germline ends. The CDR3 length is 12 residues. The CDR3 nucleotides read TGCGCCAGCAGCTTGCAAGGGGCGGGCTACACCTTC. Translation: CASSLQGAGYTF.

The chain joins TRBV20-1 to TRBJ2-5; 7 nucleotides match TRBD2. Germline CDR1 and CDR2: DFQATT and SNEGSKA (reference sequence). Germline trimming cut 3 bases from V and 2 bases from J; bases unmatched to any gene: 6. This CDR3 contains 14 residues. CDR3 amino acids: CSASLVSGQETQYF. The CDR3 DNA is TGCAGTGCTAGTTTAGTTAGCGGGCAAGAGACCCAGTACTTC.

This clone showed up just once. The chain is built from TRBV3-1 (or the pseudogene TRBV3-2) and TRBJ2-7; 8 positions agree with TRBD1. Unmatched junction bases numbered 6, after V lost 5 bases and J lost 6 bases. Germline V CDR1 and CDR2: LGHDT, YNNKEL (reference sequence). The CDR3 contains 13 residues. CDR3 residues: CASSFRTGIEQYF. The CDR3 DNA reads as TGTGCCAGCAGCTTCAGGACAGGGATCGAGCAGTACTTC.

This CDR3 reads CASSSTGELEAFF. Written as DNA, the CDR3 is TGTGCCAGCAGTTCGACAGGGGAACTTGAAGCTTTCTTT. The chain recombines TRBV28 with TRBJ1-1; 8 bases are shared with TRBD1. CDR1 is MDHEN and CDR2 is SYDVKM in the germline V gene. Trimming took 4 bases from V and 7 from J; bases not matched to a gene: 5. CDR3 size: 13 residues.

CDR3 in DNA: TGTGCCATCAGGAACCTAGCGGGAGCATCGGATACGCAGTATTTT. It yields the protein CAIRNLAGASDTQYF. The J gene is TRBJ2-3, the V gene TRBV10-3, with 10 bases fitting TRBD2. Germline CDR1 reads ENHRY; CDR2 reads SYGVKD. V trimming: 6 bases; J trimming: 6 bases; junction bases outside the gene matches: 9. The CDR3 is 15 amino acids.

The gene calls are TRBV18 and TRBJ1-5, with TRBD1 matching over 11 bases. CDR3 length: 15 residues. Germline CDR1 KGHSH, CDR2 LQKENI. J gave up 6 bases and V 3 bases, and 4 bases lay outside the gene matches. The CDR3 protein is CASSPGQGGGQPQHF. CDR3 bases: TGTGCCAGCTCACCGGGACAGGGGGGGGGTCAGCCCCAGCATTTT.

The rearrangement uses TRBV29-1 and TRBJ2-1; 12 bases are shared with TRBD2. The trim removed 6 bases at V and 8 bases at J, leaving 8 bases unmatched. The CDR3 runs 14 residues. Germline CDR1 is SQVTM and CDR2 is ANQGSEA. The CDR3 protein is CSVGLAGTRYEQFF. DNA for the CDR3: TGCAGCGTGGGACTAGCGGGTACCCGATATGAGCAGTTCTTC.

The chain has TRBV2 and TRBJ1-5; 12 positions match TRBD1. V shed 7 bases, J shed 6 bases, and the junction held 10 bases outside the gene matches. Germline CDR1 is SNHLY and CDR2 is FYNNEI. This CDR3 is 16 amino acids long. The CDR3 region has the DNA TGTGCCAGCAACCGTGGGGGGACAGGGGGCGGTCAGCCCCAGCATTTT. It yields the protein CASNRGGTGGGQPQHF.

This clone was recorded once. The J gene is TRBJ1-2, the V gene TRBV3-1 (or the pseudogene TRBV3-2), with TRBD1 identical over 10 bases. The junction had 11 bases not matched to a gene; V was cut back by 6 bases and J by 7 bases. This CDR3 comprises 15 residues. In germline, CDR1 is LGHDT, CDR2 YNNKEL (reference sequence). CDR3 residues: CASRLTGQGTIGYTF. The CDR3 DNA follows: TGTGCCAGCAGACTTACGGGACAGGGGACTATTGGCTACACCTTC.

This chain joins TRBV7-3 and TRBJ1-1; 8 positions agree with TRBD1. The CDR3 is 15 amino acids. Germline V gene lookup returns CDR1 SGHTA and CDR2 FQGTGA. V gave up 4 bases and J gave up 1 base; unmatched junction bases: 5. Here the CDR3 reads CASSSPDRGNTEAFF. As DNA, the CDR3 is TGTGCCAGCAGCTCCCCCGACAGGGGGAACACTGAAGCTTTCTTT.

As DNA, the CDR3 is TGTGCCAGCAGTCGGGGGAATTCACCCCTCCACTTT. It codes for CASSRGNSPLHF. The chain employs TRBV27 and TRBJ1-6; weak D call: TRBD1 (5 bases). The CDR3 is 12 residues long. Germline V lookup: CDR1 MNHEY, CDR2 SMNVEV (reference sequence). Trimming left V 5 bases short and J 7 bases short, with 6 bases between.

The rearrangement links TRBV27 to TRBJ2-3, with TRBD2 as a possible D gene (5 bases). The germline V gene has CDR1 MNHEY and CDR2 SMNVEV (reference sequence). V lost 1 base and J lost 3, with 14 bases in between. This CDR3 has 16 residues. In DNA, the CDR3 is TGTGCCAGCAGTTTATATAATGTGGGAGTTACAGATACGCAGTATTTT. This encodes CASSLYNVGVTDTQYF.

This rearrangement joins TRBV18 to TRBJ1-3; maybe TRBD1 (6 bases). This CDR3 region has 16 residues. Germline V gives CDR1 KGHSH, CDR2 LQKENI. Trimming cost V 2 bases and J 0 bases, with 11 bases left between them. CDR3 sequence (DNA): TGTGCCAGCTCACCAGTCCAGGGGAACTCTGGAAACACCATATATTTT. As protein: CASSPVQGNSGNTIYF.

The CDR3 protein is CASSLGGGPYEQYF. The CDR3 region has the DNA TGTGCCAGCAGCTTAGGGGGTGGACCCTACGAGCAGTACTTC. The chain links TRBV7-9 to TRBJ2-7, with unresolved D. The V gene lost 1 base and the J gene lost 2 bases, with 9 bases spanning the gap. The CDR3 sequence is 14 residues long. The V gene's germline CDR1 is SEHNR and CDR2 FQNEAQ (reference sequence).

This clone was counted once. DNA for the CDR3: TGTGCCAGCTCACCCAGGACAGGGGAAAATCAGCCCCAGCATTTT. Translated: CASSPRTGENQPQHF. The chain has TRBV18 and TRBJ1-5; 9 nucleotides agree with TRBD1. The CDR3 consists of 15 residues. Losses at the gene ends were 3 bases for V and 4 bases for J; bases not matched to a gene: 4. The germline V gene encodes CDR1 KGHSH and CDR2 LQKENI.

The CDR3 bases are TGCGCCAGCAGCTGGATCGCGAGCGGATCCTACGAGCAGTACTTC. Translating it yields CASSWIASGSYEQYF. This chain uses TRBV5-1 with TRBJ2-7; tentatively, D is TRBD2 (5 bases). Germline CDR1 reads SGHRS; CDR2 reads YFSETQ. The CDR3 totals 15 residues. Deletions cut 3 bases from V and 1 base from J, with 14 bases between.

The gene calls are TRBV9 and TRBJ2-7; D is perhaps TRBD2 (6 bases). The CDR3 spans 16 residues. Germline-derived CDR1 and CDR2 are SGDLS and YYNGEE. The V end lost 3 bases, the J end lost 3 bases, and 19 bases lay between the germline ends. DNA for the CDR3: TGTGCCAGCAGCGGGGATGGTAGGGAGGACTTCTACGAGCAGTACTTC. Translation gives CASSGDGREDFYEQYF.

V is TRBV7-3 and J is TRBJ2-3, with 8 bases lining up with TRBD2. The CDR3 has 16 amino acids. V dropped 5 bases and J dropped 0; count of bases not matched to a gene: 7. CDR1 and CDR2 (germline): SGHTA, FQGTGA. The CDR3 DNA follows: TGTGCCAGCAGCCCGCAAGCGGGAGTAAGCACAGATACGCAGTATTTT. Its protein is CASSPQAGVSTDTQYF.

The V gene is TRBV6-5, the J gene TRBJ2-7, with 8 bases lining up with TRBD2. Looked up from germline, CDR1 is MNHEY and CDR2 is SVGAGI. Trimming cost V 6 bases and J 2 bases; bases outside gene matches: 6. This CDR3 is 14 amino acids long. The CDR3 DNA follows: TGTGCCAGCAGCCTTAGCGGGACGACCTACGAGCAGTACTTC. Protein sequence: CASSLSGTTYEQYF.

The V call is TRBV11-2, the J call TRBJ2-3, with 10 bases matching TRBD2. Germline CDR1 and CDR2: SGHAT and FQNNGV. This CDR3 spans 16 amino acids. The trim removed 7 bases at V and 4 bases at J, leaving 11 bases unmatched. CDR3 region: CASILGASGSPDTQYF. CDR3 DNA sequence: TGTGCCAGCATCCTCGGGGCTAGCGGGAGTCCAGATACGCAGTATTTT. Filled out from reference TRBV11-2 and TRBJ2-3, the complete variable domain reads EAGVAQSPRYKIIEKRQSVAFWCNPISGHATLYWYQQILGQGPKLLIQFQNNGVVDDSQLPKDRFSAERLKGVDSTLKIQPAKLEDSAVYLCASILGASGSPDTQYFGPGTRLTVL.

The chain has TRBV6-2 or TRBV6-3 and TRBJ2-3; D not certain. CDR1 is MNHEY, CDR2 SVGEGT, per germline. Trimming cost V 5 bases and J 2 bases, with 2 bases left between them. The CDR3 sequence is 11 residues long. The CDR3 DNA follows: TGTGCCAGCAGTAACACAGATACGCAGTATTTT. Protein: CASSNTDTQYF.

CDR3 sequence: CASSPTRGASYEQYF. CDR3 DNA: TGTGCCAGCTCACCCACACGGGGGGCCTCCTACGAGCAGTACTTC. V usage is TRBV18 and J usage is TRBJ2-7, with a possible D match to TRBD2 (7 bases). Trimming took off 3 bases at V and 0 bases at J, with 12 bases between the two ends. Germline V gene data show CDR1 as KGHSH and CDR2 as LQKENI. CDR3 length equals 15 residues. Looking up the rest from reference TRBV18 and TRBJ2-7 gives the full variable domain: NAGVMQNPRHLVRRRGQEARLRCSPMKGHSHVYWYRQLPEEGLKFMVYLQKENIIDESGMPKERFSAEFPKEGPSILRIQQVVRGDSAAYFCASSPTRGASYEQYFGPGTRLTVT.

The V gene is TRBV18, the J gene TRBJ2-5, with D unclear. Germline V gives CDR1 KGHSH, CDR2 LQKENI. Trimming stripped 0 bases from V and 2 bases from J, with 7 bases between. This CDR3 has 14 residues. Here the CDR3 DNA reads TGTGCCAGCTCACCACCTCGCGGACAAGAGACCCAGTACTTC. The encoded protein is CASSPPRGQETQYF. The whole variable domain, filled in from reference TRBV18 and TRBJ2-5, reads NAGVMQNPRHLVRRRGQEARLRCSPMKGHSHVYWYRQLPEEGLKFMVYLQKENIIDESGMPKERFSAEFPKEGPSILRIQQVVRGDSAAYFCASSPPRGQETQYFGPGTRLLVL.

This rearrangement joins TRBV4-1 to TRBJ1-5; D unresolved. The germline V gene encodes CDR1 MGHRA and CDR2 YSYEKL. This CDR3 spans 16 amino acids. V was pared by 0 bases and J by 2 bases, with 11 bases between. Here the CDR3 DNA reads TGCGCCAGCAGCCAAGATTCAGCAGGAGGCAATCAGCCCCAGCATTTT. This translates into CASSQDSAGGNQPQHF.

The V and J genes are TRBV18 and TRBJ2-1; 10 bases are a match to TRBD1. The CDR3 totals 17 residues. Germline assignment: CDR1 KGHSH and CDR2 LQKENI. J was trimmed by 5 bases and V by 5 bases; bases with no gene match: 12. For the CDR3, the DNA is TGTGCCAGCTCAAACCTACCGGGACAGGGGTCAAACAATGAGCAGTTCTTC. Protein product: CASSNLPGQGSNNEQFF.